Below, one T cell receptor beta chain is given with its context. Antigen specificity is unknown. The CDR3 length is 14 residues. Trimming cost V 1 base and J 4 bases; bases outside gene matches: 3. CDR1 and CDR2 (germline): LGHDT, YNNKEL (reference sequence). Ophthalmopathy patients showed a Clinical Activity Score of at least 3, NOSPECS grade of at least 4 and duration under 3 months. Together with thyroid ultrasound, orbital computed tomography, serum thyroxine and TRAb, clinical symptoms were used for diagnoses. This sample stems from a study of T cells in Graves' hyperthyroidism and ophthalmopathy. RNA transcripts yielded amplified TCR beta CDR3 regions. The HTBI set primed first-round TCR CDR3 RT-PCR. In TCRdb, the multiplex PCR reads were re-called with MiXCR into one record per CDR3 protein. The repertoire holds approximately 330,000 distinct CDR3 sequences, with approximately 14% as singletons.

Regarding the study as a whole: Ophthalmopathy was predicted by the model a median of 6.5 months ahead of onset. Stable hyperthyroidism and ophthalmopathy were separated using 13 V-J signatures.

Source material: blood. The sequence came from a woman aged 40 to 50 with Graves' ophthalmopathy. The chain recombines TRBV3-1 with TRBJ1-2; 7 bases map to TRBD1. CDR3 in DNA: TGTGCCAGCAGCCAAGGAGGGGGCATCTATGGCTACACCTTC. The encoded protein is CASSQGGGIYGYTF.